Below, 13 T cell receptor beta chains from the same sample are listed, as sequenced in a study of T cell responses to AZD1222 COVID-19 vaccine. The method was immunoSEQ multiplex PCR; TCRdb's version includes in-frame clones alone and lacks a portion of them. This table holds about 140,000 clones, 80% to 95% found once. The sequencing here drew on peripheral blood, taken 28 days after the second AZD1222 dose. The receptor set was obtained from an adult who received the AZD1222 COVID-19 vaccine.

The chain is built from TRBV4-3 and TRBJ1-5, with D perhaps TRBD1 (6 bases). The germline CDR1 and CDR2 sequences are LGHNA and YSLEER. V lost 0 bases and J 5 bases, leaving 11 bases between the germline ends. The CDR3 is 15 amino acids. The CDR3 region has the DNA TGCGCCAGCAGCCAAGATCAGGGGAGGTATCAGCCCCAGCATTTT. This encodes CASSQDQGRYQPQHF.

The rearrangement links TRBV9 to TRBJ1-2; unclear D gene. The CDR3 sequence is 12 residues long. Germline-derived CDR1 and CDR2 are SGDLS and YYNGEE. The V and J ends lost 3 bases and 3 bases respectively, with 6 bases between them. In nucleotides, the CDR3 is TGTGCCAGCAGCGAGGGCCACTATGGCTACACCTTC. Its protein is CASSEGHYGYTF.

The CDR3 nucleotides read TGTGCCAGTAGGGACCGAAACAATCAGCCCCAGCATTTT. This codes for CASRDRNNQPQHF. The V call is TRBV19, the J call TRBJ1-5, with D unclear. CDR3 length: 13 amino acids. The V gene lost 6 bases and the J gene lost 3 bases, with 9 bases spanning the gap. Germline CDR1 reads LNHDA; CDR2 reads SQIVND (reference sequence).

This chain connects TRBV7-3 to TRBJ2-2, with 8 bases lining up with TRBD1. J gave up 5 bases and V 3 bases, and 8 bases lay outside the gene matches. In germline, CDR1 is SGHTA, CDR2 FQGTGA. This CDR3 has 16 amino acids. Here the CDR3 reads CASSLPGQGGTGELFF. The CDR3 DNA reads TGTGCCAGCAGCTTGCCCGGACAGGGAGGTACCGGGGAGCTGTTTTTT.

The chain combines TRBV4-3 with TRBJ2-3, with D perhaps given as TRBD1 or TRBD2 (5 bases each). The CDR3 spans 14 residues. CDR1 is LGHNA, CDR2 YSLEER, per germline. The ends were cut back, 3 bases at V and 5 bases at J, with 12 bases in the middle. The CDR3 sequence: CASSHGTQEDTQYF. The CDR3 nucleotides are TGCGCCAGCAGCCACGGGACCCAGGAAGATACGCAGTATTTT.

The rearrangement links TRBV6-6 to TRBJ2-7; a weak D match, TRBD2 (6 bases). CDR1 is MNHNY and CDR2 is SVGAGI in the germline V gene (reference sequence). V was trimmed by 2 bases and J by 6 bases, leaving 14 bases between them. CDR3 length: 14 amino acids. The CDR3: CASSYPGLLGEQYF. The CDR3 nucleotides read TGTGCCAGCAGTTACCCGGGACTTCTGGGCGAGCAGTACTTC.

CDR3 DNA sequence: TGCGCCAGCAGCCAAGAAGGGAGGGAGGACGAGCAGTACTTC. The encoded protein is CASSQEGREDEQYF. This chain uses TRBV4-1 with TRBJ2-7; TRBD2 agrees at 7 bases. Germline V lookup: CDR1 MGHRA, CDR2 YSYEKL. The CDR3 is 14 amino acids. V trimming: 0 bases; J trimming: 5 bases; junction bases outside the gene matches: 4.

The V call is TRBV6-2 or TRBV6-3, the J call TRBJ2-2, with unresolved D. Germline V gives CDR1 MNHEY, CDR2 SVGEGT. The length of the CDR3 is 14 residues. Deletions cut 2 bases from V and 5 bases from J, with 9 bases between. CDR3 protein: CASSYTVGTGELFF. The CDR3 coding sequence is TGTGCCAGCAGTTACACCGTGGGGACCGGGGAGCTGTTTTTT.

The chain couples TRBV18 to TRBJ2-2; D gene unclear. Deletions cut 6 bases from V and 4 bases from J, with 15 bases between. From germline, CDR1 is KGHSH and CDR2 LQKENI. CDR3 size: 15 residues. CDR3 residues: CASSTTSDGTGELFF. The CDR3 bases are TGTGCCAGCTCGACCACCAGTGACGGCACCGGGGAGCTGTTTTTT. Full variable domain (rest looked up from reference TRBV18 and TRBJ2-2): NAGVMQNPRHLVRRRGQEARLRCSPMKGHSHVYWYRQLPEEGLKFMVYLQKENIIDESGMPKERFSAEFPKEGPSILRIQQVVRGDSAAYFCASSTTSDGTGELFFGEGSRLTVL.

CDR3 loop: CATSDTGSSTDTQYF. CDR3 nucleotides: TGTGCCACCAGTGATACGGGATCTAGCACAGATACGCAGTATTTT. The genes are TRBV24-1 and TRBJ2-3, with a weak D call TRBD2 (5 bases). The V and J ends lost 3 bases and 0 bases respectively, with 9 bases between them. This CDR3 region has 15 residues. The germline CDR1 and CDR2 sequences are KGHDR and SFDVKD.

The gene calls are TRBV27 and TRBJ1-5; no firm D call. CDR1 MNHEY and CDR2 SMNVEV come from the germline V gene (reference sequence). The CDR3 consists of 14 residues. V lost 2 bases to trimming and J lost 5 bases, with 10 bases between them. The CDR3 nucleotides are TGTGCCAGCAGTTTAGAGCCCGGGCATCAGCCCCAGCATTTT. Translation gives CASSLEPGHQPQHF.

The chain has TRBV19 and TRBJ2-5, with D perhaps matching TRBD2 (7 bases). Trimming took off 3 bases at V and 5 bases at J, with 19 bases between the two ends. This CDR3 region has 16 residues. Germline V lookup: CDR1 LNHDA, CDR2 SQIVND (reference sequence). CDR3 residues: CASSIHGGTSGETQYF. The CDR3 DNA follows: TGTGCCAGTAGTATCCACGGGGGGACATCGGGGGAGACCCAGTACTTC.

This chain connects TRBV14 to TRBJ1-3; D call uncertain. Germline CDR1 and CDR2: SGHDN and FVKESK. V was cut by 4 bases and J by 0 bases, with 16 bases left in between. The CDR3 runs to 17 residues. The CDR3 spells CASSLLRGLASGNTIYF. CDR3 nucleotide sequence: TGTGCCAGCAGCCTCTTGCGAGGACTAGCCTCTGGAAACACCATATATTTT.